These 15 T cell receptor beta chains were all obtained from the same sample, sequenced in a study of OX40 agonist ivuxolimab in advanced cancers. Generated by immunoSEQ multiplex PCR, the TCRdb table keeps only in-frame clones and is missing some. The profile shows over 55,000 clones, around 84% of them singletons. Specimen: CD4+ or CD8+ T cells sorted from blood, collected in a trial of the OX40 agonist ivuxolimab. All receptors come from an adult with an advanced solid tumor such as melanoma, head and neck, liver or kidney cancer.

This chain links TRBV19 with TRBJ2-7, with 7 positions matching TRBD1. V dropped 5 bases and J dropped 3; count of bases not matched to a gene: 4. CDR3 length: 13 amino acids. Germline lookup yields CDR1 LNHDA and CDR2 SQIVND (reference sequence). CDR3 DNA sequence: TGTGCCAGTAGTCCGGGACAGTACTACGAGCAGTACTTC. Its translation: CASSPGQYYEQYF.

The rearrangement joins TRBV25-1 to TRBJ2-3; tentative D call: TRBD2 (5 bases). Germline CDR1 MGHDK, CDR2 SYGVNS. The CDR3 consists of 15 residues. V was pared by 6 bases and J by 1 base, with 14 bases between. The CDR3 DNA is TGTGCCAGCAGATCCTCCGGGGTGGGCACAGATACGCAGTATTTT. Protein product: CASRSSGVGTDTQYF.

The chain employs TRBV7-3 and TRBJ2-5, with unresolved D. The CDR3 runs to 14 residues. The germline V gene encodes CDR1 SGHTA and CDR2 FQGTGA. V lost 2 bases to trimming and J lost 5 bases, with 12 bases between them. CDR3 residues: CASSLGPLGETQYF. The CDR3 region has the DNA TGTGCCAGCAGCTTAGGGCCGCTAGGGGAGACCCAGTACTTC.

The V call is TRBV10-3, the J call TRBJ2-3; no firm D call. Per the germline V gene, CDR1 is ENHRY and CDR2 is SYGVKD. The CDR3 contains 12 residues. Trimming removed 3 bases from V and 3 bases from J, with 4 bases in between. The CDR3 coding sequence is TGTGCCATCAGTGAAGCGACAGATACGCAGTATTTT. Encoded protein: CAISEATDTQYF.

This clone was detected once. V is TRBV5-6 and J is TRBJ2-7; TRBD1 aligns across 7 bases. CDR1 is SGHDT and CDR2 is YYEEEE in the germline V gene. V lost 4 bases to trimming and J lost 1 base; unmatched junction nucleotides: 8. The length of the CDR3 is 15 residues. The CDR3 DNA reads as TGTGCCAGCAGCCTTATCCGGGACAGATCCTACGAGCAGTACTTC. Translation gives CASSLIRDRSYEQYF.

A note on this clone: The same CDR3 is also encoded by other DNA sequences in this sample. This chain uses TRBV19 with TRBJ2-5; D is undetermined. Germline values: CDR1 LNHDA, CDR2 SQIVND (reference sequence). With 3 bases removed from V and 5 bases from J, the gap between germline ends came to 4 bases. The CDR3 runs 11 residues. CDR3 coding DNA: TGTGCCAGTAGTATCCGGGAGACCCAGTACTTC. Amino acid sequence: CASSIRETQYF.

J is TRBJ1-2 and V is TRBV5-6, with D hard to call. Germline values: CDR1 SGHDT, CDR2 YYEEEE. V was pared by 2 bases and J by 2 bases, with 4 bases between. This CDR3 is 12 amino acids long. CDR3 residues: CASSLKNYGYTF. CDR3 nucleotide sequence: TGTGCCAGCAGCTTAAAGAACTATGGCTACACCTTC.

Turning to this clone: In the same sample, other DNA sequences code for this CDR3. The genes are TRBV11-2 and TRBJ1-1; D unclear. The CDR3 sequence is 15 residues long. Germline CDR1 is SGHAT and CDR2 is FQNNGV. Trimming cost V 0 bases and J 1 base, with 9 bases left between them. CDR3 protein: CASSLEPGTNTEAFF. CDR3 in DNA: TGTGCCAGCAGCTTAGAACCAGGAACGAACACTGAAGCTTTCTTT.

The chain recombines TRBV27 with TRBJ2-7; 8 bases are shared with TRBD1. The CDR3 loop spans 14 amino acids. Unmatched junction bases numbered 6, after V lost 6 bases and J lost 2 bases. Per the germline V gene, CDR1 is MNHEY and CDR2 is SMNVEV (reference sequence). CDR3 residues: CASSRQGSTYEQYF. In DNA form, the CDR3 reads TGTGCCAGCAGCAGACAGGGGTCAACCTACGAGCAGTACTTC.

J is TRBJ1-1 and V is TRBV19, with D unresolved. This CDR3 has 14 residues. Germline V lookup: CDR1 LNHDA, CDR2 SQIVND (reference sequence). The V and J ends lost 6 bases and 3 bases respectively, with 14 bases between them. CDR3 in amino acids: CASRIEGLYTEAFF. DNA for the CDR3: TGTGCCAGTAGGATCGAAGGTCTCTACACTGAAGCTTTCTTT.

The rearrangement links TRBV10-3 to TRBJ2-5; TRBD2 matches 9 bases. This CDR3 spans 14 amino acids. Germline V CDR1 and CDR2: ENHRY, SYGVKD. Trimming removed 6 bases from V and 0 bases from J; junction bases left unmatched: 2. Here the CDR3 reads CAIRGLANQETQYF. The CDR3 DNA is TGTGCCATCAGGGGACTAGCCAACCAAGAGACCCAGTACTTC.

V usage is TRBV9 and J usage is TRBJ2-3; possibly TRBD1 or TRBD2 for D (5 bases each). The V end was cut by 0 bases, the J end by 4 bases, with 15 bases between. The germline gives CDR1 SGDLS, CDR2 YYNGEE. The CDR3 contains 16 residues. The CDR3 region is CASSVAEGTPPDTQYF. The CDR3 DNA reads TGTGCCAGCAGCGTAGCTGAGGGGACCCCTCCAGATACGCAGTATTTT.

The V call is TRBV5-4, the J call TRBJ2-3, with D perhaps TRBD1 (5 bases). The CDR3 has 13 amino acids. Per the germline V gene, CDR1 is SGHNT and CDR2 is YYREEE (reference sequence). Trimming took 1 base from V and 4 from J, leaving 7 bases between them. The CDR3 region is CASSLPTADTQYF. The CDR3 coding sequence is TGTGCCAGCAGCTTGCCGACAGCAGATACGCAGTATTTT.

CDR3 residues: CATSRGYNEQFF. The CDR3 region has the DNA TGTGCCACCAGCAGGGGATACAATGAGCAGTTCTTC. The V call is TRBV15, the J call TRBJ2-1; no firm D call. The germline V and J ends were trimmed by 3 bases and 4 bases, with 4 bases remaining between them. CDR1 is LNHNV, CDR2 YYDKDF, per germline (reference sequence). The length of the CDR3 is 12 residues.

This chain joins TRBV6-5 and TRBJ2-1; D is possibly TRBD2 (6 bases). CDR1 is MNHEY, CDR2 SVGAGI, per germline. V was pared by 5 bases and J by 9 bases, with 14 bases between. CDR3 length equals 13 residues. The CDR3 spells CASSGTPSTEQFF. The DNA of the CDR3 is TGTGCCAGCAGTGGGACTCCGAGCACTGAGCAGTTCTTC.